Below, 27 T cell receptor beta chains from the same sample are listed, as sequenced in a study of T-cell reconstitution after alpha-beta-depleted transplantation in children. The TCRbeta library incorporated unique molecular identifiers. TCRdb re-analysed the PCR reads in MiXCR, keeping a single row per CDR3 protein. The data contain hundreds of thousands of distinct CDR3 sequences, around 13% of them seen just once; the ten biggest clones take up roughly 2.3%. Source: PBMCs, mostly from graft donor cells, taken 360 days after TCRalphabeta/CD19-depleted stem cell transplant. The receptors shown here come from a male patient aged 10 to 17 who had a stem cell transplant for acute myeloid leukemia, so the T cells may come from the graft donor.

There are a few counts of this clonotype. The chain carries TRBV11-3 and TRBJ2-1; TRBD2 matches 11 bases. The trim removed 4 bases at V and 8 bases at J, leaving 1 base unmatched. The CDR3 is 13 residues long. Germline CDR1 reads SGHNT; CDR2 reads YENEEA. Here the CDR3 DNA reads TGTGCCAGCAGCTCTAGCGGGAGGCATGAGCAGTTCTTC. Translation gives CASSSSGRHEQFF.

Only a few counts were recorded for this clonotype. The J gene is TRBJ2-3, the V gene TRBV11-2; D call uncertain. Trimming left V 3 bases short and J 2 bases short, with 12 bases between. Germline V gene data show CDR1 as SGHAT and CDR2 as FQNNGV. This CDR3 is 15 amino acids long. The CDR3 DNA reads as TGTGCCAGCAGCTTGTTAGGGTCCATCACAGATACGCAGTATTTT. Translation gives CASSLLGSITDTQYF.

The sample holds a few counts of this clonotype. The CDR3 nucleotides are TGCAGTGCTAGAGATTCGGAGCGGGGCCCCCAGTACTTC. As protein: CSARDSERGPQYF. The chain uses TRBV20-1 and TRBJ2-5; TRBD2 matches 7 bases. CDR3 length: 13 amino acids. Germline V gene lookup returns CDR1 DFQATT and CDR2 SNEGSKA (reference sequence). The trim removed 0 bases at V and 9 bases at J, leaving 7 bases unmatched.

This clonotype was recorded a few times. The rearrangement links TRBV25-1 to TRBJ2-2; the D gene is possibly TRBD2 (6 bases). V was trimmed by 9 bases and J by 3 bases, leaving 11 bases between them. The CDR3 is 13 residues long. Germline CDR1 MGHDK, CDR2 SYGVNS. CDR3 DNA: TGTGCCAGTCTGATAGCGGACACCGGGGAGCTGTTTTTT. It yields the protein CASLIADTGELFF.

The V call is TRBV20-1, the J call TRBJ2-1; 10 bases are a match to TRBD2. This CDR3 contains 16 residues. Germline CDR1 DFQATT, CDR2 SNEGSKA (reference sequence). J gave up 7 bases and V 5 bases, and 14 bases lay outside the gene matches. The CDR3 coding sequence is TGCAGTGCTCCCCCAACCCTAGCGGGAGCGTGGAATGAGCAGTTCTTC. Translated: CSAPPTLAGAWNEQFF.

This clonotype occurred many times. The chain links TRBV29-1 to TRBJ1-6; TRBD1 matches 9 bases. Germline V gene data show CDR1 as SQVTM and CDR2 as ANQGSEA. This CDR3 contains 13 residues. J lost 14 bases, V lost 7 bases, and 12 bases had no gene match. CDR3 bases: TGCAGCGCCGGGGACAGGGAGTTTGGCACCCTCCACTTT. Residues: CSAGDREFGTLHF.

This clonotype appeared many times. The J gene is TRBJ2-1, the V gene TRBV7-2; 8 bases align to TRBD2. Trimming removed 0 bases from V and 3 bases from J; junction bases left unmatched: 1. This CDR3 is built from 15 residues. Per germline, CDR1 SGHTA and CDR2 FQGNSA. The CDR3 DNA sequence: TGTGCCAGCAGCTTAGCACTAGCGGACTACAATGAGCAGTTCTTC. Its translation is CASSLALADYNEQFF.

This clonotype was observed a few times. This chain uses TRBV7-3 with TRBJ2-3, with a weak D call TRBD2 (5 bases). The germline gives CDR1 SGHTA, CDR2 FQGTGA. The V gene lost 8 bases and the J gene lost 5 bases, with 14 bases spanning the gap. This CDR3 has 13 amino acids. The CDR3 DNA reads TGTGCCAGCTCGGGATCCCTAATAGATACGCAGTATTTT. Amino acids: CASSGSLIDTQYF.

This clonotype was recorded a few times. The chain links TRBV14 to TRBJ1-1; a possible D gene is TRBD1 (6 bases). V was shortened by 5 bases and J by 12 bases, with 22 bases between the two germline ends. There are 14 residues in the CDR3. CDR1 is SGHDN and CDR2 is FVKESK in the germline V gene. The chain's CDR3 is CASSWDTSTRHPFF. Written as DNA, the CDR3 is TGTGCCAGCAGCTGGGACACCAGTACAAGGCACCCTTTCTTT.

The rearrangement links TRBV4-2 to TRBJ1-2; 7 bases map to TRBD1. Trimming cost V 4 bases and J 2 bases; bases outside gene matches: 13. Per the germline V gene, CDR1 is LGHNA and CDR2 is YNFKEQ. This CDR3 spans 17 amino acids. CDR3 DNA sequence: TGTGCCAGCAGCCCGACGGCAGGGCGAGGGGGCAACTATGGCTACACCTTC. It translates to CASSPTAGRGGNYGYTF.

The V call is TRBV5-4, the J call TRBJ2-3, with TRBD2 matching 7 bases. With V trimmed by 5 bases and J by 2 bases, 8 bases remained unmatched. This CDR3 region has 15 residues. Germline CDR1 is SGHNT and CDR2 is YYREEE (reference sequence). CDR3 protein: CASRGRSGNTDTQYF. In DNA, the CDR3 is TGTGCCAGCAGAGGGCGGAGCGGGAACACAGATACGCAGTATTTT. The full variable domain, rest sourced from reference TRBV5-4 and TRBJ2-3, is ETGVTQSPTHLIKTRGQQVTLRCSSQSGHNTVSWYQQALGQGPQFIFQYYREEENGRGNFPPRFSGLQFPNYSSELNVNALELDDSALYLCASRGRSGNTDTQYFGPGTRLTVL.

This chain links TRBV5-6 with TRBJ2-1; TRBD2 might be the D (6 bases). CDR3 length equals 15 residues. Between the trimmed V and J ends, which lost 4 bases and 2 bases, there was a span of 13 bases. The germline V gene has CDR1 SGHDT and CDR2 YYEEEE. CDR3 region: CASSPGDLTYNEQFF. The CDR3 DNA sequence: TGTGCCAGCAGCCCGGGAGACTTGACCTACAATGAGCAGTTCTTC.

This clonotype has a handful of counts. The chain employs TRBV5-1 and TRBJ2-1, with a tentative D call TRBD1 (5 bases). CDR1 SGHRS and CDR2 YFSETQ come from the germline V gene. The CDR3 has 17 residues. V was shortened by 1 base and J by 3 bases, with 17 bases between the two germline ends. The CDR3 region has the DNA TGCGCCAGCAGCTTGTTAGGGTCCAGGGCCGTCTACAATGAGCAGTTCTTC. Translation gives CASSLLGSRAVYNEQFF.

This chain links TRBV3-1 with TRBJ2-5, with 10 bases lining up with TRBD2. CDR1 is LGHDT and CDR2 is YNNKEL in the germline V gene (reference sequence). This CDR3 contains 16 residues. J gave up 5 bases and V 4 bases, and 10 bases lay outside the gene matches. The CDR3 sequence: CASSRLAGEYFETQYF. In DNA, the CDR3 is TGTGCCAGCAGCCGGCTAGCGGGAGAGTATTTCGAGACCCAGTACTTC.

In this sample, this clonotype turned up a few times. The rearrangement uses TRBV20-1 and TRBJ2-7; a weak D match, TRBD2 (6 bases). Germline V gene lookup returns CDR1 DFQATT and CDR2 SNEGSKA (reference sequence). Between the trimmed V and J ends, which lost 3 bases and 3 bases, there was a span of 12 bases. This CDR3 contains 13 residues. The CDR3: CSASKRAGYEQYF. CDR3 nucleotides: TGCAGTGCTAGTAAGCGGGCAGGCTACGAGCAGTACTTC.

Ten or more counts support this clonotype. J is TRBJ2-2 and V is TRBV6-1, with D possibly called TRBD1 or TRBD2 (5 bases each). The CDR3 is 15 residues long. CDR1 is MNHNS and CDR2 is SASEGT in the germline V gene. Trimming pared 6 bases from V and 4 bases from J, leaving 15 bases between. The CDR3 bases are TGTGCCAGCAGACCGGGACGAACGTCCACCGGGGAGCTGTTTTTT. Its protein product is CASRPGRTSTGELFF.

The chain carries TRBV7-2 and TRBJ2-4; 9 bases match TRBD1. The V gene's germline CDR1 is SGHTA and CDR2 FQGNSA. With 1 base clipped from V and 8 bases from J, the junction kept 9 bases outside the gene matches. CDR3 length: 16 amino acids. The CDR3 is CASSLVIGTGMYIQYF. The CDR3, as DNA: TGTGCCAGCAGCTTAGTTATCGGGACAGGGATGTACATTCAGTACTTC. Full variable domain (rest looked up from reference TRBV7-2 and TRBJ2-4): GAGVSQSPSNKVTEKGKDVELRCDPISGHTALYWYRQSLGQGLEFLIYFQGNSAPDKSGLPSDRFSAERTGGSVSTLTIQRTQQEDSAVYLCASSLVIGTGMYIQYFGAGTRLSVL.

This clonotype was detected a few times. The chain carries TRBV11-2 and TRBJ1-4; D is possibly TRBD1 (5 bases). Trimming took off 5 bases at V and 5 bases at J, with 21 bases between the two ends. Germline-derived CDR1 and CDR2 are SGHAT and FQNNGV. This CDR3 comprises 17 residues. CDR3 sequence: CASSLTPIDSDNEKLFF. The CDR3 DNA is TGTGCCAGCAGCCTTACACCGATTGACAGCGACAATGAAAAACTGTTTTTT.

This clonotype was detected a few times. This sequence joins TRBV6-2 or TRBV6-3 and TRBJ2-7; 7 bases agree with TRBD1. CDR1 and CDR2 (germline): MNHEY, SVGEGT. With 6 bases clipped from V and 1 base from J, the junction kept 9 bases outside the gene matches. The CDR3 spans 15 residues. For the CDR3, the DNA is TGTGCCAGCAGACACGACAGGGCTACTTCCTACGAGCAGTACTTC. Its translation: CASRHDRATSYEQYF.

This clonotype was recorded a few times. This chain uses TRBV13 with TRBJ1-5; D gene uncertain. This CDR3 comprises 15 residues. The V gene's germline CDR1 is PRHDT and CDR2 FYEKMQ (reference sequence). V lost 5 bases to trimming and J lost 0 bases, with 11 bases between them. This CDR3 is CASSLTPYSNQPQHF. CDR3 sequence (DNA): TGTGCCAGCAGCCTAACTCCTTATAGCAATCAGCCCCAGCATTTT.

The chain is built from TRBV4-3 and TRBJ2-7, with TRBD2 matching 13 bases. From germline, CDR1 is LGHNA and CDR2 YSLEER. The CDR3 length is 17 residues. Germline trimming cut 2 bases from V and 2 bases from J; bases unmatched to any gene: 6. CDR3 residues: CASSQLGTSGETYEQYF. The CDR3 DNA is TGCGCCAGCAGCCAACTAGGGACTAGCGGGGAGACCTACGAGCAGTACTTC.

Note on this clonotype: Being one base from a much bigger clone, this may be a read error. This sequence joins TRBV6-2 or TRBV6-3 and TRBJ2-5, with unresolved D. Germline values: CDR1 MNHEY, CDR2 SVGEGT. The length of the CDR3 is 12 residues. The CDR3 loop reads CASSRTQETHYF. Written as DNA, the CDR3 is TGTGCCAGCAGCCGAACCCAAGAGACCCATTACTTC.

V gene TRBV28 combines with J gene TRBJ2-1; D uncertain. V lost 3 bases and J lost 0, with 15 bases in between. This CDR3 is built from 17 residues. Germline assignment: CDR1 MDHEN and CDR2 SYDVKM. CDR3 bases: TGTGCCAGCAGTTTCACCCCGCCCGCCAGCTCCTACAATGAGCAGTTCTTC. It codes for CASSFTPPASSYNEQFF.

The chain joins TRBV20-1 to TRBJ1-6; D may be TRBD1 (5 bases). Germline-derived CDR1 and CDR2 are DFQATT and SNEGSKA (reference sequence). V was clipped by 4 bases and J by 4 bases, with 8 bases between them. This CDR3 spans 13 amino acids. The CDR3 DNA reads TGCAGTGCTACTCGACAGTATAATTCACCCCTCCACTTT. It codes for CSATRQYNSPLHF.

In its sample, this clonotype was seen many times. The chain has TRBV29-1 and TRBJ2-4; no clear D. This CDR3 contains 15 residues. CDR1 is SQVTM, CDR2 ANQGSEA, per germline. V was clipped by 2 bases and J by 0 bases, with 11 bases between them. The CDR3 is CSVEPTTGAKNIQYF. In DNA, the CDR3 is TGCAGCGTTGAACCGACGACGGGAGCCAAAAACATTCAGTACTTC.

This clonotype was counted between two and nine times. The rearrangement uses TRBV7-9 and TRBJ2-5; no clear D. CDR1 and CDR2 (germline): SEHNR, FQNEAQ (reference sequence). The CDR3 runs to 15 residues. V shed 1 base and J shed 1 base, with 10 bases lying between them. For the CDR3, the DNA is TGTGCCAGCAGCTTAGGGCTGAGATTCCAAGAGACCCAGTACTTC. It codes for CASSLGLRFQETQYF.

The rearrangement joins TRBV6-2 or TRBV6-3 to TRBJ2-2; D uncertain. This CDR3 region has 12 residues. Germline V gene data show CDR1 as MNHEY and CDR2 as SVGEGT. The ends were cut back, 10 bases at V and 3 bases at J, with 9 bases in the middle. The CDR3 loop reads CATRLYTGELFF. The CDR3 coding sequence is TGTGCCACCCGACTGTACACCGGGGAGCTGTTTTTT.